Below, one T cell receptor (beta chain) is given with its context. Antigen unknown. The data originate from a study of early T cells in non-severe SARS-CoV-2 infection. Study details: Bulk RNA isolated from unsorted whole blood underwent sequencing; chains were not paired. Points from the study as a whole: VDJdb-based matching was biased toward anti-spike CD8 responses and missed private and CD4 specificities.

Individual cDNA molecules were tagged with unique molecular identifiers. TCRdb processed the 5' RACE reads anew with MiXCR; each CDR3 protein has one entry. The data hold roughly 83,000 distinct CDR3 sequences, with over 9.5% observed a single time. The sample was whole blood, taken at baseline. The TCR originated in an adult who was a healthcare worker with PCR-confirmed SARS-CoV-2 infection or an uninfected control (not recorded which).

In DNA, the CDR3 is TGTGCCAGCAGTTCCGGGACTAGCGGGTACAATGAGCAGTTCTTC. This gives the protein CASSSGTSGYNEQFF. The chain couples TRBV27 to TRBJ2-1, with 12 nucleotides matching TRBD2. V lost 4 bases to trimming and J lost 4 bases; unmatched junction nucleotides: 2. In germline, CDR1 is MNHEY, CDR2 SMNVEV (reference sequence). The CDR3 runs 15 residues.